This entry features one T cell receptor beta chain sequence. This sample was taken from a study of OX40 agonist ivuxolimab in advanced cancers. Across the study: Patients received intravenous ivuxolimab every 2 weeks at 0.01 to 10 mg/kg.

Libraries were prepared by immunoSEQ multiplex PCR; TCRdb keeps only in-frame clonotypes and omits some of them. The sample lists about 15,000 clones, 81% seen once, with more than 35% in the top ten. Specimen: CD4+ or CD8+ T cells sorted from blood, collected in a trial of the OX40 agonist ivuxolimab. The origin of this receptor is an adult with an advanced solid tumor such as melanoma, head and neck, liver or kidney cancer.

CDR3 loop: CASSVAGEANEQFF. In nucleotides, the CDR3 is TGCGCCAGCAGCGTAGCGGGAGAGGCCAATGAGCAGTTCTTC. The chain couples TRBV10-2 to TRBJ2-1; TRBD2 agrees at 9 bases. The CDR3 runs 14 residues. Losses at the gene ends were 6 bases for V and 6 bases for J; bases not matched to a gene: 6. Germline lookup yields CDR1 WSHSY and CDR2 SAAADI.